This T cell receptor (beta chain) is drawn from a study of a mutant IDH1 vaccine in newly diagnosed glioma. Looking at the study overall: Following radiotherapy alone, or alongside temozolomide cycles, vaccination was started after an interval of 4-6 weeks. It was at week 35 that visit V12 occurred, and at week 47 that visit V13 did.

Study observations and caveats: Among top peripheral T cell clonotypes, changes seemed unrelated to pseudoprogression.

Germline V gene lookup returns CDR1 MGHRA and CDR2 YSYEKL. The CDR3 contains 13 residues. V shed 2 bases and J shed 6 bases, with 7 bases lying between them. Sequencing was performed with immunoSEQ multiplex PCR; in TCRdb, only in-frame clones are kept and a portion is missing. The data show around 26,000 clones, over 65% seen once. As regards this clone: Its antigen is unidentified.

Specified time point: week 35, safety follow-up. Vaccine doses each comprised 300 ug of mutant IDH1 20-mer peptide, with topical imiquimod. Patients received eight vaccinations in weeks 1, 3, 5, 7, 11, 15, 19, 23. The V and J genes are TRBV4-1 and TRBJ2-2, with a tentative D call TRBD1 (5 bases). The source was PBMCs, collected from a glioma patient whose treatment included an IDH1 peptide vaccine. This TCR was sampled from a man aged 30 to 39 with glioma. The CDR3 DNA is TGCGCCAGCAGCCAACGACAGCCCGGGGAGCTGTTTTTT. It yields the protein CASSQRQPGELFF.